The following is a TCR beta chain sequence with its context. Its antigen is still unknown. This CDR3 is built from 15 residues. Germline CDR1 KGHSH, CDR2 LQKENI. J gave up 0 bases and V 2 bases, and 0 bases lay outside the gene matches. This entry belongs to a study of siplizumab effects on memory and regulatory T cells. Roughly 10^5 TCR templates underwent assay in every sample. Method: immunoSEQ multiplex PCR; TCRdb's copy keeps in-frame clones and lacks some. The sample records 60,000 to 80,000 clones, around four fifths being singletons. Study findings and constraints: Naive T cells appeared more varied than memory cells and looked like key alloresponse contributors. The majority of clones, roughly 75-95% of proliferating CD4+ or CD8+ clones, lacked an assignable naive or memory phenotype. Significantly reduced by siplizumab was the cumulative frequency of alloreactive sequences, namely those traceable to unstimulated CD4+ memory cells.

The sequence was obtained from a human donor in good health. Sample: memory CD4+ T cells sorted from blood. The chain has TRBV18 and TRBJ1-4, with 7 bases lining up with TRBD1. In DNA, the CDR3 is TGTGCCAGCTCACCAACAGGGGCAACTAATGAAAAACTGTTTTTT. This gives the protein CASSPTGATNEKLFF.